A single sample gave rise to the 7 T cell receptor beta chains below, sequenced in a study of cytomegalovirus exposure and HLA in healthy donors. With 60 Vbeta and 13 Jbeta primers, the PCR was carried out. Profiled with immunoSEQ multiplex PCR; TCRdb holds only in-frame clones, not every one. The profile shows under 85,000 clones, about four fifths of them singletons. Specimen: PBMCs. Receptors were obtained from a woman under 40 in good health and CMV-seronegative.

The rearrangement uses TRBV6-1 and TRBJ1-2; 8 bases match TRBD1. Germline V lookup: CDR1 MNHNS, CDR2 SASEGT. With V trimmed by 8 bases and J by 6 bases, 8 bases remained unmatched. This CDR3 has 13 amino acids. This CDR3 is CASLRRTGNGYTF. As DNA, the CDR3 is TGTGCCAGCCTCAGGAGGACAGGGAATGGCTACACCTTC.

The genes are TRBV6-5 and TRBJ2-7, with a tentative D call TRBD2 (6 bases). V gave up 5 bases and J gave up 5 bases, with 13 bases separating them. The germline CDR1 and CDR2 sequences are MNHEY and SVGAGI. This CDR3 spans 13 amino acids. The CDR3 sequence: CASSTRRGDEQYF. The CDR3 DNA reads as TGTGCCAGCAGTACCCGCCGCGGGGACGAGCAGTACTTC.

In regard to this clone: The same CDR3 is also encoded by other DNA sequences in this sample. This chain uses TRBV30 with TRBJ1-1; D is ambiguous. Germline CDR1 reads GTSNPN; CDR2 reads SVGIG (reference sequence). V lost 3 bases and J 2 bases, leaving 4 bases between the germline ends. The CDR3 has 11 residues. CDR3: CAWRLNTEAFF. The CDR3 DNA is TGTGCCTGGAGGCTAAACACTGAAGCTTTCTTT.

In its sample, this clone was seen once. This chain links TRBV7-9 with TRBJ2-7; 7 bases line up with TRBD1. Per the germline V gene, CDR1 is SEHNR and CDR2 is FQNEAQ (reference sequence). V lost 5 bases, J lost 0 bases, and 7 bases stayed unmatched. The CDR3 is made up of 15 amino acids. The DNA for the CDR3 is TGTGCCAGCAGCCGGGACAGAGACTTCTCCTACGAGCAGTACTTC. Residues: CASSRDRDFSYEQYF.

The chain recombines TRBV29-1 with TRBJ2-3, with D maybe TRBD2 (6 bases). The germline gives CDR1 SQVTM, CDR2 ANQGSEA. The CDR3 contains 14 residues. V gave up 7 bases and J gave up 2 bases, with 16 bases separating them. This CDR3 reads CSAHGTDNTDTQYF. The CDR3 nucleotides are TGCAGCGCCCACGGGACTGATAACACAGATACGCAGTATTTT.

Comment on this clone: One junction end does not reproduce the germline sequence, and a read error may be involved. V gene TRBV2 combines with J gene TRBJ2-1, with 9 bases lining up with TRBD2. The CDR3 contains 17 residues. The germline V gene encodes CDR1 SNHLY and CDR2 FYNNEI. The CDR3 nucleotides read TGTGCCACCCCCCCGCGGGAGGGATCACTCTCCTTCAATGAGCAGTTCTTC. It encodes CATPPREGSLSFNEQFF. Combining the CDR3 with reference TRBV2 and TRBJ2-1 gives the whole variable domain EPEVTQTPSHQVTQMGQEVILRCVPISNHLYFYWYRQILGQKVEFLVSFYNNEISEKSEIFDDQFSVERPDGSNFTLKIRSTKLEDSAMYFCATPPREGSLSFNEQFFGPGTRLTVL.

About this clone: The germline gene is not matched at one end of the junction; a read error may be the cause. V and J are TRBV4-2 and TRBJ1-1; a weak D match, TRBD1 (5 bases). There are 13 residues in the CDR3. Germline CDR1 reads LGHNA; CDR2 reads YNFKEQ. The CDR3 bases are TGTGCCAGCAGCCAAGTTTTAGGGACTGCAGCTTTCTTT. This encodes CASSQVLGTAAFF.